This T cell receptor beta chain was retrieved from a study of radiotherapy plus CTLA-4 blockade in lung cancer. The wider study: Disease control was achieved by 31% of patients, and objective responses by less than 20%. Study-wide results and caveats: Radiotherapy plus ipilimumab was followed by expansion in blood of tumor-derived TCR clones. Interferon-beta, together with early blood T cell clone dynamics, reportedly best predicted response.

Produced via immunoSEQ multiplex PCR; TCRdb's table is partial and in-frame only. Of around 14,000 clones listed, 70% to 85% are singletons. CDR1 is SQVTM, CDR2 ANQGSEA, per germline. The CDR3 has 17 residues. V trimming: 6 bases; J trimming: 5 bases; junction bases outside the gene matches: 19. Ipilimumab CTLA-4 blockade and focal radiation were given to patients with chemo-refractory metastatic non-small-cell lung cancer. A word on this clone: What it binds is not known.

The sample was peripheral blood, taken from a patient treated with radiotherapy plus ipilimumab. The receptor's source is a human donor with non-small cell lung cancer whose response to radiotherapy plus ipilimumab could not be evaluated. The rearrangement joins TRBV29-1 to TRBJ1-1; the match to TRBD1 covers 9 bases. As DNA, the CDR3 is TGCAGCGTCCCAACTAACCTACAGGGGGCAGAGGGAACTGAAGCTTTCTTT. Translated, it gives CSVPTNLQGAEGTEAFF. The entire variable domain, with the rest obtained from reference TRBV29-1 and TRBJ1-1, is as follows: SAVISQKPSRDICQRGTSLTIQCQVDSQVTMMFWYRQQPGQSLTLIATANQGSEATYESGFVIDKFPISRPNLTFSTLTVSNMSPEDSSIYLCSVPTNLQGAEGTEAFFGQGTRLTVV.